The 3 T cell receptor delta chains below come from one sample, sequenced in a study of Vδ1+ human thymocytes. Points from the study as a whole: Thymic TRG and TRD repertoires appeared highly polyclonal, with Gaussian CDR3 length distributions.

No antigen is known for these receptors. Extracted RNA was reverse transcribed into cDNA. The CDR3 regions were amplified by multiplex PCR from V-gene primers to a constant-region primer. TCRdb applied CATT to the multiplex PCR reads for clone calling. The data contain roughly 76,000 delta-chain clones, approximately 34% of them seen just once; the ten biggest clones take up approximately 0.3%. The sample was Vdelta1+ gamma-delta thymocytes from the thymus. The subset is: FACS-sorted CD3+ TCRalphabeta- TCRVdelta1+ TCRVdelta2- thymocytes. Source of these receptors: a boy under two years old who had congenital heart surgery.

The chain is built from TRDV1 and TRDJ1; a weak D match, TRDD3 (8 bases). The V gene lost 4 bases and the J gene lost 1 base, with 40 bases spanning the gap. The CDR3 is 24 amino acids. Germline V lookup: CDR1 TSWWSYY, CDR2 QGS. CDR3 bases: TGTGCTCTTGGGGGACATCTCAAGGGACCTTCCTTCAGAGGGATACGCTGCTTCACCGATAAACTCATCTTT. This codes for CALGGHLKGPSFRGIRCFTDKLIF.

This clone turned up a few times. The chain joins TRDV1 to TRDJ1; 7 positions agree with TRDD3. V was pared by 3 bases and J by 2 bases, with 21 bases of the junction left unmatched. The germline CDR1 and CDR2 sequences are TSWWSYY and QGS. CDR3 length: 20 residues. The DNA of the CDR3 is TGTGCTCTTGGGGACCCACGAGCAGGGATACTAGTTGGCTGTACCGATAAACTCATCTTT. This translates into CALGDPRAGILVGCTDKLIF.

This chain links TRDV2 with TRDJ1, with 8 bases that match TRDD3. There are 18 residues in the CDR3. V shed 0 bases and J 3 bases; nucleotides not matched to a gene: 14. Germline CDR1 reads GEAIGNYY; CDR2 reads EKD. This CDR3 is CACDTLPWAGGGSDKLIF. For the CDR3, the DNA is TGTGCCTGTGACACCCTCCCGTGGGCTGGGGGAGGGTCCGATAAACTCATCTTT.